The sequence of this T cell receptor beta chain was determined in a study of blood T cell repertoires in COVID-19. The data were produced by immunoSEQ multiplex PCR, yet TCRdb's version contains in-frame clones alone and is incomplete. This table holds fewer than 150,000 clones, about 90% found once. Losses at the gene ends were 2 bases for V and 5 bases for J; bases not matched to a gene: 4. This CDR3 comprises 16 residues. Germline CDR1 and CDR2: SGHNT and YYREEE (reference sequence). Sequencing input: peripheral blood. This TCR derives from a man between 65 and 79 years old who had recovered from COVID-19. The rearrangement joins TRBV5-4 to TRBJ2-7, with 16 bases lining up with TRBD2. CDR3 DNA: TGTGCCAGCAGCTTCCCGGGACTAGCGGGAGGGGACGAGCAGTACTTC. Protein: CASSFPGLAGGDEQYF.